What follows are 20 T cell receptor beta chains derived from one specimen sequenced in a study of blood T cell repertoires in COVID-19. Measured with immunoSEQ multiplex PCR; TCRdb has only the in-frame clones, and not every one. In the table there are 200,000 to 250,000 clones, around 83% of which are singletons. Input material: PBMCs or T cells enriched from blood (not recorded which). These receptors originate from a woman aged 40 to 50 with acute COVID-19.

The chain carries TRBV28 and TRBJ2-4; D is unclear. Trimming removed 4 bases from V and 0 bases from J, with 7 bases in between. The V gene's germline CDR1 is MDHEN and CDR2 SYDVKM. CDR3 size: 14 residues. CDR3 DNA: TGTGCCAGCAGTTCGTCCGTAGCCAAAAACATTCAGTACTTC. This codes for CASSSSVAKNIQYF.

The sample holds a few counts of this clone. The V call is TRBV5-4, the J call TRBJ2-1, with D tentatively TRBD2 (7 bases). This CDR3 region has 14 residues. Between the trimmed V and J ends, which lost 0 bases and 7 bases, there was a span of 11 bases. Germline loops: CDR1 SGHNT, CDR2 YYREEE (reference sequence). In DNA, the CDR3 is TGTGCCAGCAGCTTGGCGGGGGGCTCAAATGAGCAGTTCTTC. Amino acid sequence: CASSLAGGSNEQFF.

This chain joins TRBV24-1 and TRBJ1-1; D call uncertain. Germline V CDR1 and CDR2: KGHDR, SFDVKD. V was clipped by 4 bases and J by 3 bases, with 8 bases between them. The CDR3 runs to 13 residues. The CDR3 here is CATSEFQDTEAFF. The CDR3 nucleotides are TGTGCCACCAGTGAGTTTCAGGACACTGAAGCTTTCTTT.

The chain links TRBV11-2 to TRBJ2-7; the D gene is possibly TRBD2 (6 bases). CDR1 SGHAT and CDR2 FQNNGV come from the germline V gene. The CDR3 length is 14 residues. Trimming took 4 bases from V and 8 from J, leaving 18 bases between them. DNA of the CDR3: TGTGCCAGCAGCTCACCAAAGGAGGGAATGAAGCAGTACTTC. It translates to CASSSPKEGMKQYF.

The chain links TRBV5-5 to TRBJ1-5, with D possibly being TRBD1 (6 bases). The V end was cut by 4 bases, the J end by 6 bases, with 17 bases between. The CDR3 has 15 amino acids. Germline-derived CDR1 and CDR2 are SGHKS and YYEKEE (reference sequence). CDR3 bases: TGTGCCAGCAGCCCCAGTATGGGGGCCGGTCAGCCCCAGCATTTT. Amino acid sequence: CASSPSMGAGQPQHF.

The chain couples TRBV6-1 to TRBJ1-5, with 7 bases aligning to TRBD1. The CDR3 contains 17 residues. Trimming took 0 bases from V and 2 from J; bases not matched to a gene: 7. From germline, CDR1 is MNHNS and CDR2 SASEGT. The DNA for the CDR3 is TGTGCCAGCAGTGAAGCAGGGGGCGGGTTTGGCAATCAGCCCCAGCATTTT. It translates to CASSEAGGGFGNQPQHF.

Here the CDR3 DNA reads TGTGCCAGCAGCTTAGGCCCACAGAGCCAGGGGCAGTACTTC. Protein product: CASSLGPQSQGQYF. J is TRBJ2-7 and V is TRBV5-6, with D possibly TRBD1 on 5 matching bases. Germline CDR1 reads SGHDT; CDR2 reads YYEEEE. CDR3 size: 14 residues. The ends were cut back, 2 bases at V and 9 bases at J, with 18 bases in the middle.

The chain couples TRBV6-5 to TRBJ1-4; 9 positions match TRBD1. With V trimmed by 5 bases and J by 9 bases, 10 bases remained unmatched. CDR1 MNHEY and CDR2 SVGAGI come from the germline V gene. The CDR3 consists of 15 residues. The CDR3 DNA follows: TGTGCCAGCAGTCCTACGGACAGGGGAGGTAAAAAACTGTTTTTT. Amino acid sequence: CASSPTDRGGKKLFF.

The genes are TRBV28 and TRBJ1-1; the match to TRBD1 covers 7 bases. With V trimmed by 8 bases and J by 1 base, 10 bases remained unmatched. The germline V gene encodes CDR1 MDHEN and CDR2 SYDVKM. This CDR3 has 15 amino acids. CDR3 coding DNA: TGTGCCAGCTCCCCTCCTAGGACAGGGAACACTGAAGCTTTCTTT. Its protein is CASSPPRTGNTEAFF.

The V gene is TRBV29-1, the J gene TRBJ1-1, with a weak D call TRBD1 (6 bases). Germline-derived CDR1 and CDR2 are SQVTM and ANQGSEA. The CDR3 has 16 amino acids. Trimming pared 0 bases from V and 5 bases from J, leaving 19 bases between. CDR3 nucleotide sequence: TGCAGCGTTGAAGATCGGGGGGCAGGACTGGAGACTGAAGCTTTCTTT. This gives the protein CSVEDRGAGLETEAFF.

V gene TRBV7-9 combines with J gene TRBJ1-3, with a tentative D call TRBD1 (5 bases). V was pared by 2 bases and J by 0 bases, with 11 bases between. The germline CDR1 and CDR2 sequences are SEHNR and FQNEAQ (reference sequence). The CDR3 loop spans 16 amino acids. In nucleotides, the CDR3 is TGTGCCAGCAGCTTACTTACAGGAGACTCTGGAAACACCATATATTTT. It translates to CASSLLTGDSGNTIYF.

The chain combines TRBV5-4 with TRBJ1-1; 9 bases align to TRBD1. V was pared by 4 bases and J by 1 base, with 2 bases of the junction left unmatched. Germline lookup yields CDR1 SGHNT and CDR2 YYREEE (reference sequence). The CDR3 runs to 14 residues. In DNA, the CDR3 is TGTGCCAGCAGCCCGGGACAGGGGAACACTGAAGCTTTCTTT. Translated, it gives CASSPGQGNTEAFF.

The chain recombines TRBV9 with TRBJ2-1, with unresolved D. This CDR3 has 15 residues. The germline CDR1 and CDR2 sequences are SGDLS and YYNGEE. V lost 3 bases and J 3 bases, leaving 13 bases between the germline ends. CDR3 nucleotide sequence: TGTGCCAGCAGCGGCGCACAGCCGTTCTACAATGAGCAGTTCTTC. It encodes CASSGAQPFYNEQFF.

The rearrangement links TRBV11-2 to TRBJ2-2; 7 nucleotides agree with TRBD2. After removal of 5 bases from V and 2 bases from J, the junction contained 8 bases not matched to a gene. The CDR3 spans 16 residues. CDR1 is SGHAT, CDR2 FQNNGV, per germline. CDR3 nucleotide sequence: TGTGCCAGCAGCCGACTAAGCGGGGCCAACACCGGGGAGCTGTTTTTT. Encoded protein: CASSRLSGANTGELFF.

The genes are TRBV29-1 and TRBJ1-2; D unresolved. This CDR3 region has 11 residues. Trimming stripped 7 bases from V and 8 bases from J, with 14 bases between. Germline values: CDR1 SQVTM, CDR2 ANQGSEA. The CDR3 DNA sequence: TGCAGCGCCCGGGAAGAATTCGGCTACACCTTC. The encoded protein is CSAREEFGYTF. Variable domain in full (rest from reference TRBV29-1 and TRBJ1-2): SAVISQKPSRDICQRGTSLTIQCQVDSQVTMMFWYRQQPGQSLTLIATANQGSEATYESGFVIDKFPISRPNLTFSTLTVSNMSPEDSSIYLCSAREEFGYTFGSGTRLTVV.

The V gene is TRBV6-5, the J gene TRBJ1-1; D is possibly TRBD1 (5 bases). V was clipped by 0 bases and J by 7 bases, with 12 bases between them. The CDR3 covers 14 residues. Germline CDR1 MNHEY, CDR2 SVGAGI. The chain's CDR3 is CASSYSSRASEAFF. In nucleotides, the CDR3 is TGTGCCAGCAGTTACTCGTCCAGGGCGAGTGAAGCTTTCTTT.

In this sample, this clone turned up once. The chain joins TRBV5-1 to TRBJ1-6; weak D call: TRBD1 (5 bases). V shed 0 bases and J shed 2 bases, with 12 bases lying between them. Germline V CDR1 and CDR2: SGHRS, YFSETQ. This CDR3 has 17 residues. CDR3 region: CASSLGGTWPYNSPLHF. The CDR3 coding sequence is TGCGCCAGCAGCTTGGGGGGGACTTGGCCCTATAATTCACCCCTCCACTTT.

J is TRBJ2-6 and V is TRBV6-5; D ambiguous. The germline CDR1 and CDR2 sequences are MNHEY and SVGAGI. CDR3 length: 15 amino acids. The V end lost 6 bases, the J end lost 0 bases, and 9 bases lay between the germline ends. DNA for the CDR3: TGTGCCAGCAGCTTACTACTCTCTGGGGCCAACGTCCTGACTTTC. This codes for CASSLLLSGANVLTF.

The chain carries TRBV7-2 and TRBJ2-2; possible D gene TRBD1, 5 bases. This CDR3 comprises 14 residues. Germline CDR1 and CDR2: SGHTA and FQGNSA. The V end lost 1 base, the J end lost 6 bases, and 9 bases lay between the germline ends. DNA for the CDR3: TGTGCCAGCAGCTTAGACAGGACCCCCGGGGAGCTGTTTTTT. Encoded protein: CASSLDRTPGELFF. Complete variable domain (other parts from reference TRBV7-2 and TRBJ2-2): GAGVSQSPSNKVTEKGKDVELRCDPISGHTALYWYRQSLGQGLEFLIYFQGNSAPDKSGLPSDRFSAERTGGSVSTLTIQRTQQEDSAVYLCASSLDRTPGELFFGEGSRLTVL.

The genes are TRBV18 and TRBJ1-1; perhaps TRBD1 as D (5 bases). V lost 4 bases, J lost 4 bases, and 13 bases lay in between. The CDR3 length is 14 residues. Germline loops: CDR1 KGHSH, CDR2 LQKENI. CDR3 sequence reads: CASSQGRGTTEAFF. The CDR3 bases are TGTGCCAGCTCACAGGGTCGCGGGACCACTGAAGCTTTCTTT.